One sample yielded the 30 T cell receptor beta chains listed below, sequenced in a study of blood T cell repertoires in COVID-19. Generated by immunoSEQ multiplex PCR, the TCRdb table keeps only in-frame clones and is missing some. The sample records 26,000 or so clones, approximately 92% being singletons. The sequencing input was peripheral blood. The source is a human donor in a cohort sampled during active COVID-19.

V gene TRBV9 combines with J gene TRBJ2-1, with D unresolved. The CDR3 spans 13 residues. CDR1 SGDLS and CDR2 YYNGEE come from the germline V gene. V lost 2 bases, J lost 4 bases, and 7 bases lay in between. The CDR3 DNA reads as TGTGCCAGCAGCGTTGGCAGTTACAATGAGCAGTTCTTC. Residues: CASSVGSYNEQFF.

The chain combines TRBV6-2 or TRBV6-3 with TRBJ2-2, with TRBD2 matching 7 bases. J lost 0 bases, V lost 1 base, and 2 bases had no gene match. Germline V CDR1 and CDR2: MNHEY, SVGEGT. This CDR3 is 16 amino acids long. CDR3: CASSYWDYPNTGELFF. In DNA, the CDR3 is TGTGCCAGCAGTTACTGGGACTACCCGAACACCGGGGAGCTGTTTTTT.

The chain uses TRBV15 and TRBJ1-2; the match to TRBD1 covers 7 bases. V lost 0 bases, J lost 4 bases, and 8 bases stayed unmatched. This CDR3 is 16 amino acids long. Looked up from germline, CDR1 is LNHNV and CDR2 is YYDKDF (reference sequence). The CDR3 sequence: CATSRDPRQGPYGYTF. CDR3 coding DNA: TGTGCCACCAGCAGAGATCCGAGACAGGGACCCTATGGCTACACCTTC.

The J gene is TRBJ1-2, the V gene TRBV10-2; D call uncertain. This CDR3 comprises 12 residues. Germline CDR1 WSHSY, CDR2 SAAADI. The V and J ends lost 8 bases and 6 bases respectively, with 13 bases between them. This chain's CDR3 is CASWGDQDGYTF. CDR3 DNA: TGCGCCAGCTGGGGAGACCAAGATGGCTACACCTTC.

The CDR3 DNA reads TGTGCCAGCAGAGCCGGGACAGGGAAGAATGAGCAGTTCTTC. Translation gives CASRAGTGKNEQFF. The chain employs TRBV2 and TRBJ2-1, with 9 positions matching TRBD1. V dropped 6 bases and J dropped 7; count of bases not matched to a gene: 7. Germline V gives CDR1 SNHLY, CDR2 FYNNEI. CDR3 length: 14 residues.

V and J are TRBV2 and TRBJ1-1, with 8 bases fitting TRBD1. J was trimmed by 4 bases and V by 4 bases; bases with no gene match: 2. The CDR3 runs to 13 residues. Germline lookup yields CDR1 SNHLY and CDR2 FYNNEI. CDR3 nucleotides: TGTGCCAGCAGTGGGGACAGGCCCACTGAAGCTTTCTTT. Amino acid sequence: CASSGDRPTEAFF.

The V and J genes are TRBV5-1 and TRBJ2-3, with a possible D match to TRBD1 (5 bases). CDR1 SGHRS and CDR2 YFSETQ come from the germline V gene. The CDR3 spans 14 residues. Trimming pared 1 base from V and 3 bases from J, leaving 9 bases between. The CDR3 here is CASSLRQGTDTQYF. The CDR3 DNA is TGCGCCAGCAGCTTGCGGCAGGGAACAGATACGCAGTATTTT.

The gene calls are TRBV7-2 and TRBJ1-1; no reliable D call. The germline CDR1 and CDR2 sequences are SGHTA and FQGNSA. V gave up 1 base and J gave up 4 bases, with 16 bases separating them. The CDR3 runs 16 residues. CDR3 residues: CASSLESGVVSTEAFF. The DNA for the CDR3 is TGTGCCAGCAGCTTAGAGTCCGGGGTGGTGAGCACTGAAGCTTTCTTT.

The chain links TRBV12-3 or TRBV12-4 to TRBJ1-2; tentative D call: TRBD1 (5 bases). The length of the CDR3 is 12 residues. Trimming removed 3 bases from V and 7 bases from J, with 9 bases in between. The CDR3 DNA is TGTGCCAGCAGTTTTGCGGGGGGTGGCTACACCTTC. This encodes CASSFAGGGYTF.

This sequence joins TRBV29-1 and TRBJ1-1; tentative D call: TRBD1 (5 bases). The germline V gene encodes CDR1 SQVTM and CDR2 ANQGSEA. The germline V and J ends were trimmed by 4 bases and 5 bases, with 14 bases remaining between them. This CDR3 contains 13 residues. The CDR3 is CSVVSQGDTEAFF. DNA of the CDR3: TGCAGCGTTGTGTCCCAGGGCGATACTGAAGCTTTCTTT.

This chain connects TRBV11-2 to TRBJ2-7, with a weak D call TRBD2 (5 bases). The CDR3 runs to 14 residues. Deletions cut 1 base from V and 5 bases from J, with 12 bases between. Germline-derived CDR1 and CDR2 are SGHAT and FQNNGV. CDR3 sequence (DNA): TGTGCCAGCAGCTTAGTTGAGGGTTGGCACGAGCAGTACGTC. Protein: CASSLVEGWHEQYV.

The chain carries TRBV5-4 and TRBJ2-2; D is possibly TRBD1 (7 bases). The germline V and J ends were trimmed by 5 bases and 6 bases, with 20 bases remaining between them. CDR3 size: 16 residues. Germline values: CDR1 SGHNT, CDR2 YYREEE (reference sequence). CDR3 bases: TGTGCCAGCAGTTGGGACAGACAAGGAGGGGCCGGGGAGCTGTTTTTT. It codes for CASSWDRQGGAGELFF.

The chain links TRBV6-5 to TRBJ2-1; TRBD2 agrees at 10 bases. The J segment lost 7 bases and the V segment lost 6 bases, leaving 3 bases of the junction unmatched. The CDR3 is 13 residues long. The germline CDR1 and CDR2 sequences are MNHEY and SVGAGI. CDR3 bases: TGTGCCAGCAGACTAGCGGGGATAAATGAGCAGTTCTTC. It codes for CASRLAGINEQFF.

V gene TRBV1 combines with J gene TRBJ2-7; the table's D call TRBD2 went unverified against the DNA. TRBV1 is a known pseudogene. The CDR3 consists of 18 residues. The CDR3 DNA reads as TGCACCAGCAGCCAAGATCAGCCTAGCGGGGGTCCGTCTCACGAGCAGTACGTC. This encodes CTSSQDQPSGGPSHEQYV.

The chain uses TRBV7-7 and TRBJ2-3; the match to TRBD2 covers 10 bases. From germline, CDR1 is SSHAT and CDR2 FNYEAQ (reference sequence). The CDR3 extends over 15 amino acids. V dropped 4 bases and J dropped 0; count of bases not matched to a gene: 1. CDR3 in DNA: TGTGCCAGCAGCTCAGCGGGGGGGAGCACAGATACGCAGTATTTT. Encoded protein: CASSSAGGSTDTQYF.

This chain connects TRBV5-1 to TRBJ2-3; D is unresolved. V dropped 0 bases and J dropped 4 bases, with 12 bases sitting between them. The V gene's germline CDR1 is SGHRS and CDR2 YFSETQ. The CDR3 has 15 amino acids. The CDR3 is CASSLVAGLADTQYF. The CDR3 DNA follows: TGCGCCAGCAGCTTGGTCGCCGGGTTGGCAGATACGCAGTATTTT.

The rearrangement joins TRBV15 to TRBJ2-1, with TRBD2 matching 12 bases. Germline V CDR1 and CDR2: LNHNV, YYDKDF (reference sequence). The junction had 16 bases not matched to a gene; V was cut back by 3 bases and J by 7 bases. CDR3 size: 19 residues. CDR3 in DNA: TGTGCCACCAGCAGCCACTTTAGCTCCACTAGCGGGGGGAAAAATGAGCAGTTCTTC. This encodes CATSSHFSSTSGGKNEQFF.

The J gene is TRBJ2-6, the V gene TRBV9, with 7 bases fitting TRBD1. The CDR3 covers 17 residues. The germline V gene encodes CDR1 SGDLS and CDR2 YYNGEE. V lost 3 bases to trimming and J lost 0 bases; unmatched junction nucleotides: 6. The CDR3 bases are TGTGCCAGCAGCGCGACAGGGTCACACTCTGGGGCCAACGTCCTGACTTTC. It specifies CASSATGSHSGANVLTF.

V usage is TRBV27 and J usage is TRBJ1-6; 8 bases agree with TRBD1. V lost 5 bases and J lost 14; bases outside the gene matches: 11. The CDR3 sequence is 14 residues long. The germline gives CDR1 MNHEY, CDR2 SMNVEV (reference sequence). In DNA form, the CDR3 reads TGTGCCAGCAGTCCCGACAGGGGCCCTCGGGCCCTCCACTTT. It is translated as CASSPDRGPRALHF.

The chain employs TRBV11-2 and TRBJ2-2; 9 bases fit TRBD2. CDR1 and CDR2 from the germline V gene are SGHAT and FQNNGV. After removal of 11 bases from V and 5 bases from J, the junction contained 12 bases not matched to a gene. The CDR3 covers 15 residues. The CDR3 loop reads CASQEKLAGTGELFF. CDR3 sequence (DNA): TGTGCCTCTCAGGAAAAACTAGCGGGTACCGGGGAGCTGTTTTTT.

The chain combines TRBV5-1 with TRBJ1-4; D is ambiguous. The CDR3 is 17 residues long. The V and J ends lost 4 bases and 4 bases respectively, with 20 bases between them. Germline lookup yields CDR1 SGHRS and CDR2 YFSETQ. CDR3: CASSIKSLSAYNEKLFF. DNA of the CDR3: TGCGCCAGCAGCATAAAAAGTCTATCAGCGTATAATGAAAAACTGTTTTTT.

About this clone: A read error may produce the germline difference seen at one junction end. The chain links TRBV6-1 to TRBJ2-4, with 9 bases that match TRBD1. The V gene's germline CDR1 is MNHNS and CDR2 SASEGT. The CDR3 has 13 amino acids. The CDR3: CASSEDPRTGENF. In DNA, the CDR3 is TGTGCCAGCAGCGAAGATCCAAGGACAGGGGAAAACTTC.

This clone was detected only once. The chain uses TRBV5-1 and TRBJ1-6, with 8 bases that match TRBD1. The V gene end was trimmed by 4 bases and the J gene end by 7 bases; junction bases not matched to a gene: 10. This CDR3 is 16 amino acids long. CDR1 SGHRS and CDR2 YFSETQ come from the germline V gene. The CDR3 here is CASSLEGQGANSPLHF. The CDR3 DNA sequence: TGCGCCAGCAGCCTAGAGGGTCAGGGGGCGAATTCACCCCTCCACTTT.

The CDR3 coding sequence is TGTGCCAGCAGCGTACCCCGGACAGGGGGGGGTGAGACCCAGTACTTC. Its protein product is CASSVPRTGGGETQYF. This chain connects TRBV9 to TRBJ2-5; 10 positions agree with TRBD1. V lost 1 base and J lost 5; bases outside the gene matches: 8. The CDR3 sequence is 16 residues long. Germline V gene data show CDR1 as SGDLS and CDR2 as YYNGEE.

The chain is built from TRBV6-6 and TRBJ2-7; 11 nucleotides agree with TRBD2. Per the germline V gene, CDR1 is MNHNY and CDR2 is SVGAGI (reference sequence). V was pared by 5 bases and J by 1 base, with 4 bases of the junction left unmatched. The CDR3 extends over 15 amino acids. The CDR3 nucleotides read TGTGCCAGCAGTGCCGGGACTAGCGGTTCCTACGAGCAGTACTTC. It specifies CASSAGTSGSYEQYF.

The V gene is TRBV18, the J gene TRBJ1-4; no reliable D call. The V gene lost 1 base and the J gene lost 8 bases, with 14 bases spanning the gap. This CDR3 spans 15 amino acids. Germline loops: CDR1 KGHSH, CDR2 LQKENI. The CDR3 loop is CASSPLGQEEEKLFF. The CDR3 region has the DNA TGTGCCAGCTCACCACTCGGGCAGGAGGAAGAAAAACTGTTTTTT.

The chain joins TRBV5-4 to TRBJ2-4; D gene unclear. V lost 2 bases to trimming and J lost 9 bases, with 15 bases between them. CDR3 size: 14 residues. CDR1 and CDR2 (germline): SGHNT, YYREEE (reference sequence). The CDR3 loop reads CASSFPKSPGIQYF. CDR3 DNA sequence: TGTGCCAGCAGCTTCCCTAAATCCCCTGGCATTCAGTACTTC.

This chain uses TRBV28 with TRBJ1-2, with D maybe TRBD1 (5 bases). CDR3 length equals 16 residues. CDR1 is MDHEN, CDR2 SYDVKM, per germline. The V and J ends lost 7 bases and 1 base respectively, with 19 bases between them. For the CDR3, the DNA is TGTGCCAGCACTCGGAATCGGGCAGGGATTAACTATGGCTACACCTTC. It translates to CASTRNRAGINYGYTF.

The chain is built from TRBV12-5 and TRBJ1-4; 7 nucleotides agree with TRBD1. This CDR3 has 16 residues. CDR1 is LGHNT and CDR2 is FRNRAP in the germline V gene. Trimming cost V 1 base and J 5 bases; bases outside gene matches: 7. CDR3 bases: TGTGCTAGTGGTTTGGGAAACAGGGGCAAAAATGAAAAACTGTTTTTT. Its protein product is CASGLGNRGKNEKLFF.

This clone was picked up one time. This chain uses TRBV6-5 with TRBJ1-5; 8 nucleotides align to TRBD1. After removal of 4 bases from V and 11 bases from J, the junction contained 4 bases not matched to a gene. The CDR3 has 12 amino acids. In germline, CDR1 is MNHEY, CDR2 SVGAGI. CDR3 sequence (DNA): TGTGCCAGCAGTTCCACAGGGGGGTCCCAGCATTTT. Translating gives CASSSTGGSQHF.